The clone carrying this TCR beta chain was detected a few times. The antigen is undetermined. Full-length variable regions came from constant-region reverse primers plus semi-nested Nested Universal Primer A PCR. Via MiXCR, TCRdb re-called the 5' RACE reads, giving one row per CDR3 protein. The sample holds approximately 29,000 distinct CDR3 sequences, approximately 30% seen once. V shed 1 base, J shed 5 bases, and the junction held 4 bases outside the gene matches. This CDR3 spans 14 amino acids. CDR1 and CDR2 from the germline V gene are MNHEY and SVGEGT. Study-level points and caveats: Tumor Treg TCRs overlapped most with tumor naive CD4+ cells. Tumor memory CD4+ T cell TCR gene usage clustered with blood and lymph node memory CD4+ cells and lymph node naive CD4+ cells.

Sample: naive CD4+ T cells sorted from a lymph node. Subset: naive CD4+ T cells, CD4+CD45RA+CD25-. The gene calls are TRBV6-2 or TRBV6-3 and TRBJ1-1; 7 nucleotides align to TRBD1. This clonotype originated in a female donor with breast cancer. CDR3 region: CASSYWDSGTEAFF. Here the CDR3 DNA reads TGTGCCAGCAGTTACTGGGACAGCGGAACTGAAGCTTTCTTT.